This record covers a single T cell receptor beta chain. Its antigen target is currently unknown. Base qualities are not at hand, and no much larger clone is one base apart. This entry belongs to a study of T cell clonotyping in hematopoietic cell transplantation (dated by TCRdb to about 2021). Concerning the study at large: In the study, more than 120 blood samples were gathered from a few dozen consecutive transplant recipients and their related donors. Patients were recruited between September 2015 and early 2017 and followed until late 2020 or death.

CDR3 length: 16 amino acids, cysteine to phenylalanine. The read is trimmed to its CDR3 DNA, 48 bases read in frame from base 1. Sequences GTSNPN (CDR1) and SVGIG (CDR2) are obtained from the germline V gene (reference sequence). Trimming accounts for 0 bases at V and 0 bases at J, while the number of junction bases matched to no gene is 4. The paper as a whole reports these results and caveats: Broader TCR repertoire diversity after transplant was predicted by Inverse Simpson Index values from donors and from recipients before transplant. Overlap with donor repertoires was found for only a small fraction of recipient repertoires, with over 95% found to appear de novo at the given depth. Recipient TCR diversity fell after transplant, with pathologically expanded clonotypes rising progressively from day 30 to day 180. Sample size was limited, and cells were not sorted, so CD4 and CD8 repertoire contributions could not be separated.

With the immunoSEQ assay, which is a bias-controlled multiplex PCR relying on V- and J-specific primers, TCR beta CDR3 regions were amplified from genomic DNA. In a second PCR step, a proprietary barcode and Illumina adapter sequences were attached to the CDR3 amplicons. CDR3 libraries were sequenced on an Illumina MiSeq instrument. In the original analysis: Export and quality control were performed with immunoSEQ Analyzer 3.0, and downstream analyses were performed with R Bioconductor and Immunarch. Only productive rearrangements in the normalized downsampled data set were used to calculate repertoire metrics. Pathologically expanded clonotypes were defined as those larger than 5 templates in the normalized cohort. The Inverse Simpson Index served as the measure of repertoire diversity. To capture all clonotypes, the CMV-specificity analyses were run on the non-normalized data set. Held by TCRdb, this immuneACCESS table contains in-frame sequences only and omits some clones. Under half of the omission traces to an unresolved V gene where checked; the cause of the rest is unknown. V and J calls and clone size are those listed in that table; D and trimming were worked out from the DNA. The sample table contains just under 20,000 clones; only one count was recorded for around 85% of them. In total, the top ten clones hold 14% to 15% of the sample.

For TCR beta sequencing, blood samples came from the related transplant donors. Nuclei Lysis Solution was used to extract genomic DNA from fresh or cryopreserved unfractionated peripheral blood mononuclear cells. The receptor was derived from a man between 60 and 75 years old in good health. Some clones in this sample may be carry-over from other donors' samples. Sequenced input: peripheral blood mononuclear cells. The chain is encoded by TRBV30 joined to TRBJ2-2, with TRBD2 identical over 7 junction bases. The CDR3 corresponds to CAWSVGGSANTGELFF. At the DNA level, the sequence is TGTGCCTGGAGTGTAGGCGGGAGCGCGAACACCGGGGAGCTGTTTTTT.